The 2 T cell receptor beta chains in this list originate from one sample, sequenced in a study of early T cells in non-severe SARS-CoV-2 infection. MiXCR, run by TCRdb on the 5' RACE reads, gives a single entry per CDR3 protein. The table shows some 64,000 distinct CDR3 sequences, with about 9.1% occurring only once. This specimen consisted of whole blood, obtained at baseline. These receptors originate from an adult who was a healthcare worker with PCR-confirmed SARS-CoV-2 infection or an uninfected control (not recorded which).

This clonotype was recorded at least ten times. The rearrangement links TRBV6-2 or TRBV6-3 to TRBJ1-1; a weak D match, TRBD1 (6 bases). CDR1 is MNHEY, CDR2 SVGEGT, per germline. This CDR3 spans 13 amino acids. The germline V and J ends were trimmed by 5 bases and 1 base, with 8 bases remaining between them. As DNA, the CDR3 is TGTGCCAGCAGTCGACAGGAGAACACTGAAGCTTTCTTT. Its protein product is CASSRQENTEAFF.

The V call is TRBV6-5, the J call TRBJ2-7; 7 bases fit TRBD1. Germline V lookup: CDR1 MNHEY, CDR2 SVGAGI. V lost 7 bases and J lost 0; bases outside the gene matches: 9. CDR3 length: 15 residues. The CDR3 region is CASTLARTGSYEQYF. As DNA, the CDR3 is TGTGCCAGCACCTTGGCCCGGACAGGCTCCTACGAGCAGTACTTC.